This T cell receptor (beta chain) was recorded in a study of T-cell reconstitution after alpha-beta-depleted transplantation in children (dated by TCRdb to the mid-2010s). About the study as a whole: Using TCR repertoire profiling, the study followed T-cell immune reconstitution in a quantitative way in children after TCRalphabeta/CD19-depleted allogeneic hematopoietic cell transplantation. Paper-wide results and their limitations: The apparently early alphabetaT-cell count recovery about two months after transplant was reportedly dependent on only several hundred rapidly expanded clones derived from non-depleted graft cells. The frequencies of hyperexpanded clones fell over the following months, and after one year, T-cell counts and TCRbeta diversity were mostly attributed to newly produced T cells. The high TCRbeta diversity at day 60 in some patients was ascribed to recipient T cells and intrathymic progenitors that had survived conditioning.

The library relied on PCR. These reads were obtained on an Illumina HiSeq 2500. TCR libraries were prepared with molecular barcoding, using unique molecular identifiers to normalize TCRbeta repertoire quantification. TCRdb took the public reads, trimmed them with fastp at Q25, ran MiXCR for clone calling and kept in-frame beta chains. A single entry per CDR3 protein holds the most common genes and DNA from its merged rows. The sample data list some 840,000 distinct CDR3 sequences, and 16% of these were observed just once. Around 5.3% of the sample is taken by the ten largest. Explained via the paper, the treatment or condition label denotes: allogeneic hematopoietic cell transplantation with graft depleted of TCRalphabeta T cells and CD19 B cells. The transplant recipients were children given TCRalphabeta/CD19-depleted allogeneic hematopoietic cell grafts. V and J are trimmed by 1 base and 1 base, and the gene matches miss 9 bases of the junction. Reading from cysteine to phenylalanine, the CDR3 counts 18 amino acids. The retained sequence is limited to the CDR3, 54 bases, with the frame set at the first base. The germline V gene (reference sequence) specifies LNHNV as CDR1 and YYDKDF as CDR2.

This clonotype has just a few counts. Its target antigen remains unknown. The input lacks base qualities; no much larger clone sits a single base away. This specimen consisted of PBMCs, mostly from graft donor cells, obtained 360 days after TCRalphabeta/CD19-depleted stem cell transplant. This chain joins TRBV15 to TRBJ2-5; 10 of the junction bases match TRBD2. The sequence came from a male patient younger than 18 who had a stem cell transplant for acute lymphoblastic leukemia, so the T cells may come from the graft donor. The CDR3 sequence is CATSRVRASGSRQETQYF. At the DNA level, the sequence is TGTGCCACCAGCAGAGTACGGGCTAGCGGGAGCCGCCAAGAGACCCAGTACTTC.